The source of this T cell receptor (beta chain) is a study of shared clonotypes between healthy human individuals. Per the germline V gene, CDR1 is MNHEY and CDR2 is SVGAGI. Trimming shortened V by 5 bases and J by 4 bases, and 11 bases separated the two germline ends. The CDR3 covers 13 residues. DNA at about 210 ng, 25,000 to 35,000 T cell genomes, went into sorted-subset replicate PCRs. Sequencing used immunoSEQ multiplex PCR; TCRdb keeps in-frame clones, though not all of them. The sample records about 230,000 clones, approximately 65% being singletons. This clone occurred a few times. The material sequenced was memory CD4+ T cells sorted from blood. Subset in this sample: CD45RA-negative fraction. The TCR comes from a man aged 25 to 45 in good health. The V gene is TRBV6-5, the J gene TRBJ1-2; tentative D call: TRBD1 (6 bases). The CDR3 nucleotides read TGTGCCAGCAGTGGAAGGGGGGGCTATGGCTACACCTTC. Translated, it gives CASSGRGGYGYTF.